The following is a T cell receptor (beta chain) sequence with its context. Sequencing was performed with immunoSEQ multiplex PCR; in TCRdb, only in-frame clones are kept and a portion is missing. The table records around 250,000 clones, 65% to 90% of them present only once. The CDR3 is 14 residues long. The ends were cut back, 7 bases at V and 3 bases at J, with 15 bases in the middle. Germline CDR1 is MNHEY and CDR2 is SVGAGI. The data derive from a study of blood T cell repertoires in COVID-19. Study-wide context: T cells, B-cell-depleted T cells, or PBMCs provided the cDNA or gDNA that served as material.

The sequenced sample consisted of PBMCs or T cells enriched from blood (not recorded which). The chain is built from TRBV6-5 and TRBJ1-1; D gene uncertain. The receptor was derived from a young man who had recovered from COVID-19. The DNA for the CDR3 is TGTGCCAGCACCCATAGCGCCGGGTACACTGAAGCTTTCTTT. Residues: CASTHSAGYTEAFF.